The 3 T cell receptor beta chains in this list originate from one sample, sequenced in a study of blood T cell repertoires in COVID-19. Assay: immunoSEQ multiplex PCR; the TCRdb copy retains only in-frame clones and omits some. The sample yields 130,000 to 150,000 clones, 75% to 85% seen once. Sequencing input: peripheral blood. The receptors here all came from a man aged 60 to 69 with active or convalescent COVID-19.

The chain couples TRBV5-1 to TRBJ2-5; D perhaps matches TRBD2 (6 bases). Per the germline V gene, CDR1 is SGHRS and CDR2 is YFSETQ. The CDR3 totals 14 residues. V was cut by 0 bases and J by 1 base, with 7 bases left in between. The CDR3 DNA is TGCGCCAGCAGCTTGGGGCGGGGCCAAGAGACCCAGTACTTC. Translated, it gives CASSLGRGQETQYF.

The rearrangement uses TRBV5-4 and TRBJ2-1; 9 bases fit TRBD2. The germline gives CDR1 SGHNT, CDR2 YYREEE (reference sequence). V shed 4 bases, J shed 5 bases, and the junction held 7 bases outside the gene matches. The CDR3 has 15 amino acids. As DNA, the CDR3 is TGTGCCAGCAGCACGACTAGCGGCAAAAACAATGAGCAGTTCTTC. As protein: CASSTTSGKNNEQFF.

Only a few counts were recorded for this clone. This chain connects TRBV18 to TRBJ1-5; D remains ambiguous. Trimming took off 6 bases at V and 4 bases at J, with 19 bases between the two ends. Germline lookup yields CDR1 KGHSH and CDR2 LQKENI. This CDR3 is built from 16 residues. In DNA form, the CDR3 reads TGTGCCAGCTCCCAAAGCGCGGCGGCTAATAATCAGCCCCAGCATTTT. Translating it yields CASSQSAAANNQPQHF. The full variable domain, with the rest looked up from reference TRBV18 and TRBJ1-5, is NAGVMQNPRHLVRRRGQEARLRCSPMKGHSHVYWYRQLPEEGLKFMVYLQKENIIDESGMPKERFSAEFPKEGPSILRIQQVVRGDSAAYFCASSQSAAANNQPQHFGDGTRLSIL.